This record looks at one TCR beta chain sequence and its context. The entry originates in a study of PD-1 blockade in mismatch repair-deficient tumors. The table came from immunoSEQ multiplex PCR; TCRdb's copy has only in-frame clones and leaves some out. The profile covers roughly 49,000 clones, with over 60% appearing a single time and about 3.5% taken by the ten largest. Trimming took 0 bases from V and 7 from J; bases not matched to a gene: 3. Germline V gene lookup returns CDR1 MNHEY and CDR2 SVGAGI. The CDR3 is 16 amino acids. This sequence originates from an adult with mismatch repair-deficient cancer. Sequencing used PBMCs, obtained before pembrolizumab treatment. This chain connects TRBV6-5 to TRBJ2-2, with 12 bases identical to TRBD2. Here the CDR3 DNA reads TGTGCCAGCAGTTACTCGGGACTAGCGGGTAGCGGGGAGCTGTTTTTT. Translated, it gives CASSYSGLAGSGELFF.